These T cell receptor beta chains were read from a single sample in a study of regulatory T cells in long-lasting Graves disease. TCRdb processed the multiplex PCR reads anew with MiXCR; each CDR3 protein has one entry. The table has about 380,000 distinct CDR3 sequences, roughly 16% seen once. The starting material was peripheral blood mononuclear cells (PBMCs), obtained at new diagnosis, from a patient treated with antithyroid drugs. These receptors originate from a female donor with Graves disease. CDR3s include the opening cysteine and the closing phenylalanine or tryptophan. Each record gives: J gene, D gene, clone size, V gene, CDR3 DNA, CDR3 protein. D genes are given only for firm matches. A row's size may be missing; if present it is once, few, many or a size class.

j_gene: TRBJ1-1; d_gene: NA; abundance: few; v_gene: TRBV7-2; CDR3nt: TGTGCCACCGACAGAGTTCTAAACACTGAAGCTTTCTTT; CDR3aa: CATDRVLNTEAFF
j_gene: TRBJ2-2; d_gene: TRBD2; abundance: NA; v_gene: TRBV7-6; CDR3nt: TGTGCCAGCAGCCCAATACCAGGGAGGGGTGAGGGAGTGGTGGAGACCGGGGAGCTGTTTTTT; CDR3aa: CASSPIPGRGEGVVETGELFF
j_gene: TRBJ2-7; d_gene: NA; abundance: many; v_gene: TRBV5-1; CDR3nt: TGCGCCAGCAGCTCCTACAGGGTGGAGGACAACGAGCAGTACTTC; CDR3aa: CASSSYRVEDNEQYF
j_gene: TRBJ1-1; d_gene: TRBD1; abundance: many; v_gene: TRBV29-1; CDR3nt: TGCAGCGTTGAGGGACAGCAGAACACTGAAGCTTTCTTT; CDR3aa: CSVEGQQNTEAFF
j_gene: TRBJ2-7; d_gene: NA; abundance: many; v_gene: TRBV28; CDR3nt: TGTGCCAGCAGTTTGAGACCCTCCTACGAGCAGTACTTC; CDR3aa: CASSLRPSYEQYF
j_gene: TRBJ1-2; d_gene: TRBD1; abundance: NA; v_gene: TRBV24-1; CDR3nt: TGTACCACCAGTGATCATGGACAGGGTAGGATCGATGGCTACACCTTC; CDR3aa: CTTSDHGQGRIDGYTF
j_gene: TRBJ1-5; d_gene: NA; abundance: many; v_gene: TRBV6-5; CDR3nt: TGTGCCAGCAGTTATCCGGACAGTATCAATCAGCCCCAGCATTTT; CDR3aa: CASSYPDSINQPQHF
j_gene: TRBJ2-1; d_gene: NA; abundance: many; v_gene: TRBV12-3/TRBV12-4; CDR3nt: TGTGCCAGCAGCCCCGACAGGTACAATGAGCAGTTCTTC; CDR3aa: CASSPDRYNEQFF
j_gene: TRBJ1-1; d_gene: NA; abundance: many; v_gene: TRBV6-1; CDR3nt: TGTGCCAGCGGAATCTCGTCTATGAACACTGAAGCTTTCTTT; CDR3aa: CASGISSMNTEAFF
j_gene: TRBJ2-1; d_gene: NA; abundance: many; v_gene: TRBV3-1; CDR3nt: TGTGCCAGCAGCCGGACTGCCAGCTCCTACAATGAGCAGTTCTTC; CDR3aa: CASSRTASSYNEQFF
j_gene: TRBJ2-4; d_gene: TRBD2; abundance: many; v_gene: TRBV11-2; CDR3nt: TGTGCCAGCAGCCCTGGGGGACTAGCGGGGGGGGGCACTCAGTACTTC; CDR3aa: CASSPGGLAGGGTQYF
j_gene: TRBJ2-3; d_gene: TRBD1; abundance: NA; v_gene: TRBV24-1; CDR3nt: TGTGCCACCAGTGGTGAGACAGGGGATACGCAGTATTTT; CDR3aa: CATSGETGDTQYF
j_gene: TRBJ1-2; d_gene: NA; abundance: many; v_gene: TRBV6-2/TRBV6-3; CDR3nt: TGTGCCAGCACTCCAAGTCGGGAGGAGGATGGCTACACCTTC; CDR3aa: CASTPSREEDGYTF
j_gene: TRBJ2-5; d_gene: NA; abundance: NA; v_gene: TRBV6-1; CDR3nt: TGTGCCAGCAGAGAAGATTACAACGTGGAGACCCAGTACTTC; CDR3aa: CASREDYNVETQYF
j_gene: TRBJ1-1; d_gene: NA; abundance: many; v_gene: TRBV12-3/TRBV12-4; CDR3nt: TGTGCCAGCAGCCCCACTGCGAACACTGAAGCTTTCTTT; CDR3aa: CASSPTANTEAFF
j_gene: TRBJ1-2; d_gene: NA; abundance: many; v_gene: TRBV3-1; CDR3nt: TGTGCCAGCAGCTGGACGGGGGCGAAAGATGGCTACACCTTC; CDR3aa: CASSWTGAKDGYTF
j_gene: TRBJ2-1; d_gene: TRBD2; abundance: many; v_gene: TRBV28; CDR3nt: TGTGCCAGCAGTCCGGGACTAGCGGGGTACAATGAGCAGTTCTTC; CDR3aa: CASSPGLAGYNEQFF
j_gene: TRBJ1-4; d_gene: NA; abundance: NA; v_gene: TRBV7-9; CDR3nt: TGTGCCAGCAGCTTCGAGTCGGGACTGCTTGAAAAACTGTTTTTT; CDR3aa: CASSFESGLLEKLFF
j_gene: TRBJ2-1; d_gene: TRBD1; abundance: many; v_gene: TRBV12-3/TRBV12-4; CDR3nt: TGTGCCAGCAGTTTAGCTGGAGGACAGGGAAACAATGAGCAGTTCTTC; CDR3aa: CASSLAGGQGNNEQFF
j_gene: TRBJ1-5; d_gene: NA; abundance: few; v_gene: TRBV9; CDR3nt: TGTGCCAGCAGCGTAGGAGGGGGGGGGAGCAATCAGCCCCAGCATTTT; CDR3aa: CASSVGGGGSNQPQHF
j_gene: TRBJ1-1; d_gene: TRBD1; abundance: many; v_gene: TRBV20-1; CDR3nt: TGCAGTGCTAGGACAGGGGGCGTCACTGAAGCTTTCTTT; CDR3aa: CSARTGGVTEAFF
j_gene: TRBJ1-5; d_gene: NA; abundance: many; v_gene: TRBV12-3/TRBV12-4; CDR3nt: TGTGCCAGCAGTTTCGGCGGGATAAATCAGCCCCAGCATTTT; CDR3aa: CASSFGGINQPQHF
j_gene: TRBJ2-7; d_gene: TRBD1; abundance: many; v_gene: TRBV4-1; CDR3nt: TGCGCCAGCAGCCAAGACGGGACAGTAGGCTACGAGCAGTACTTC; CDR3aa: CASSQDGTVGYEQYF
j_gene: TRBJ1-2; d_gene: TRBD1; abundance: many; v_gene: TRBV30; CDR3nt: TGTGCCTGGAGTGTACTGGGACAGTACTATGGCTACACCTTC; CDR3aa: CAWSVLGQYYGYTF
j_gene: TRBJ2-3; d_gene: TRBD2; abundance: many; v_gene: TRBV7-9; CDR3nt: TGTGCCAGCAGCCAGACTAGCTCTAGCACAGATACGCAGTATTTT; CDR3aa: CASSQTSSSTDTQYF
j_gene: TRBJ2-7; d_gene: TRBD1; abundance: many; v_gene: TRBV20-1; CDR3nt: TGCAGTGCCGAGCTGGGACAGGGGGCAGGAGAGCAGTACTTC; CDR3aa: CSAELGQGAGEQYF
j_gene: TRBJ1-2; d_gene: NA; abundance: many; v_gene: TRBV24-1; CDR3nt: TGTGCCACCAGTGATTTGGGACAAGTCTATGGCTACACCTTC; CDR3aa: CATSDLGQVYGYTF
j_gene: TRBJ1-5; d_gene: TRBD1; abundance: many; v_gene: TRBV12-3/TRBV12-4; CDR3nt: TGTGCCAGCAGCCACAGGACAGGGCAGCATTTT; CDR3aa: CASSHRTGQHF
j_gene: TRBJ1-2; d_gene: TRBD1; abundance: many; v_gene: TRBV5-1; CDR3nt: TGCGCCAGCGGACTAGACCCGACAGGGTATAAACTCGGCTACACCTTC; CDR3aa: CASGLDPTGYKLGYTF
j_gene: TRBJ1-5; d_gene: NA; abundance: few; v_gene: TRBV4-1; CDR3nt: TGCGCCAGCAGCCAGTTCGCGGCGGGATCCAATCAGCCCCAGCATTTT; CDR3aa: CASSQFAAGSNQPQHF
j_gene: TRBJ1-5; d_gene: TRBD1; abundance: many; v_gene: TRBV28; CDR3nt: TGTGCCAGCAGTTTGGGACAGGGAGTTCAGCCCCAGCATTTT; CDR3aa: CASSLGQGVQPQHF
j_gene: TRBJ2-7; d_gene: NA; abundance: many; v_gene: TRBV12-3/TRBV12-4; CDR3nt: TGTGCCAGCACTCGCGGGCGTGGGCCGACCTACGAGCAGTACTTC; CDR3aa: CASTRGRGPTYEQYF
j_gene: TRBJ2-5; d_gene: NA; abundance: many; v_gene: TRBV2; CDR3nt: TGTGCGAACGCCCGGGGCGTTGCGGGAGAGACCCAGTACTTC; CDR3aa: CANARGVAGETQYF
j_gene: TRBJ1-1; d_gene: NA; abundance: few; v_gene: TRBV6-1; CDR3nt: TGTGCCAGCAGCGGGGAAGTGGGAGCAATGAACACTGAAGCTTTCTTT; CDR3aa: CASSGEVGAMNTEAFF
j_gene: TRBJ2-7; d_gene: NA; abundance: few; v_gene: TRBV7-9; CDR3nt: TGTGCCAGCAGCTCGGTACGGTCCTCCTACGAGCAGTACTTC; CDR3aa: CASSSVRSSYEQYF
j_gene: TRBJ2-7; d_gene: NA; abundance: many; v_gene: TRBV7-2; CDR3nt: TGTGCCAGCAGCTCGGGGTCTAGGGTCCACGAGCAGTACTTC; CDR3aa: CASSSGSRVHEQYF
j_gene: TRBJ2-7; d_gene: NA; abundance: many; v_gene: TRBV6-1; CDR3nt: TGTGCCAGCAGCCCTCGCCGCTGGCCGAAAAACTTC; CDR3aa: CASSPRRWPKNF
j_gene: TRBJ1-5; d_gene: NA; abundance: many; v_gene: TRBV12-3/TRBV12-4; CDR3nt: TGTGCCAGCAGTTTTCAGGGGTCCAATCAGCCCCAGCATTTT; CDR3aa: CASSFQGSNQPQHF
j_gene: TRBJ2-1; d_gene: NA; abundance: many; v_gene: TRBV28; CDR3nt: TGTGCCAGCAGGACCCGGACAGCGTACTCCTACAATGAGCAGTTCTTC; CDR3aa: CASRTRTAYSYNEQFF
j_gene: TRBJ2-1; d_gene: NA; abundance: NA; v_gene: TRBV14; CDR3nt: TGTGCCAGCAGCCAAGATAAGGGCTACCCCTACAATGAGCAGTTCTTC; CDR3aa: CASSQDKGYPYNEQFF
j_gene: TRBJ1-1; d_gene: TRBD1; abundance: many; v_gene: TRBV29-1; CDR3nt: TGCAGCGGTACCGGGACAGGGGGGACTGAAGCTTTCTTT; CDR3aa: CSGTGTGGTEAFF
j_gene: TRBJ1-2; d_gene: TRBD1; abundance: many; v_gene: TRBV2; CDR3nt: TGTGCCAGCAGTGAAGTCGGACAGGGAAATGGCTACACCTTC; CDR3aa: CASSEVGQGNGYTF
j_gene: TRBJ2-7; d_gene: NA; abundance: many; v_gene: TRBV6-2/TRBV6-3; CDR3nt: TGTGCCAGCACAGGACAGCTATTGCCCTACGAGCAGTACTTC; CDR3aa: CASTGQLLPYEQYF
j_gene: TRBJ1-2; d_gene: NA; abundance: many; v_gene: TRBV7-9; CDR3nt: TGTGCCAGCAGCTTAGGAGGGGCGACAGACGAGAACTATGGCTACACCTTC; CDR3aa: CASSLGGATDENYGYTF
j_gene: TRBJ2-5; d_gene: NA; abundance: few; v_gene: TRBV5-1; CDR3nt: TGCGCCAGCAGCTCAACCGGGGCCCCCGTCGAGGCCCAGTACTTC; CDR3aa: CASSSTGAPVEAQYF
j_gene: TRBJ2-7; d_gene: NA; abundance: many; v_gene: TRBV6-1; CDR3nt: TGTGCCAGCAGTAAGGCGATTAGGTCCAACGAGCAGTACTTC; CDR3aa: CASSKAIRSNEQYF
j_gene: TRBJ2-5; d_gene: NA; abundance: NA; v_gene: TRBV27; CDR3nt: TGTGCCAGCATGAGTCCGGAGACCCAGTACTTC; CDR3aa: CASMSPETQYF
j_gene: TRBJ1-1; d_gene: TRBD1; abundance: NA; v_gene: TRBV11-3; CDR3nt: TGTGCCAGCAGCTCAAGGGACAGGCGGACACTGAACACTGAAGCTTTCTTT; CDR3aa: CASSSRDRRTLNTEAFF
j_gene: TRBJ2-3; d_gene: NA; abundance: many; v_gene: TRBV27; CDR3nt: TGTGCCAGCAGTCCCCAGGAGGCCCGTTTTGCAGATACGCAGTATTTT; CDR3aa: CASSPQEARFADTQYF
j_gene: TRBJ1-1; d_gene: NA; abundance: many; v_gene: TRBV6-2/TRBV6-3; CDR3nt: TGTGCCAGCAGGGGAGGGCAAACTGAAGCTTTCTTT; CDR3aa: CASRGGQTEAFF